Shown below are 15 T cell receptor beta chains from a single sample sequenced in a study of long-term antiretroviral therapy in people with HIV (dated by TCRdb to the early 2020s). The immunoSEQ hsTCRB v3.0 assay was used at survey level resolution to sequence the TRB variable region. The immuneACCESS repertoire file appears here via TCRdb, limited to in-frame rearrangements. These files lack a portion of the clones; in checked studies, under half of the deficit traces to unresolved V genes, and the cause of the others is not known. This sample comprises around 15,000 clones, approximately 80% of them detected only once. Around 19% of the sample is taken by the ten largest. The source material was unsorted PBMCs, sampled just before starting antiretroviral therapy. The receptors originated from a man in his forties with HIV.

This clone showed up just once. The CDR3 nucleotides read TGCGCCAGCAGCCAACTGGGGGGCCCTTTTGAAAAACTGTTTTTT. As protein: CASSQLGGPFEKLFF. The chain employs TRBV4-1 and TRBJ1-4; perhaps TRBD1 as D (6 bases). V was cut by 2 bases and J by 7 bases, with 14 bases left in between. The CDR3 spans 15 residues. Germline assignment: CDR1 MGHRA and CDR2 YSYEKL.

The chain employs TRBV11-2 and TRBJ2-3, with 9 positions matching TRBD1. V lost 2 bases to trimming and J lost 4 bases; unmatched junction nucleotides: 4. Germline V lookup: CDR1 SGHAT, CDR2 FQNNGV. The length of the CDR3 is 15 residues. The CDR3 sequence is CASSLRDRVADTQYF. CDR3 DNA sequence: TGTGCCAGCAGCTTAAGGGACAGGGTGGCAGATACGCAGTATTTT. Together with reference TRBV11-2 and TRBJ2-3, the CDR3 gives the full variable domain: EAGVAQSPRYKIIEKRQSVAFWCNPISGHATLYWYQQILGQGPKLLIQFQNNGVVDDSQLPKDRFSAERLKGVDSTLKIQPAKLEDSAVYLCASSLRDRVADTQYFGPGTRLTVL.

V is TRBV6-6 and J is TRBJ2-7, with TRBD1 matching 10 bases. The CDR3 sequence is 15 residues long. CDR1 is MNHNY, CDR2 SVGAGI, per germline (reference sequence). V lost 2 bases to trimming and J lost 4 bases; unmatched junction nucleotides: 5. CDR3 residues: CASSYPGTGDYEQYF. The CDR3 DNA reads as TGTGCCAGCAGTTACCCCGGGACAGGGGATTACGAGCAGTACTTC.

The gene calls are TRBV12-5 and TRBJ2-4; 9 nucleotides match TRBD1. Germline CDR1 LGHNT, CDR2 FRNRAP. V was clipped by 7 bases and J by 3 bases; unmatched bases: 10. The length of the CDR3 is 16 residues. The CDR3 is CASVGTGSEGKNIQYF. The CDR3 region has the DNA TGTGCTAGTGTAGGGACAGGGAGTGAGGGCAAAAACATTCAGTACTTC.

This rearrangement joins TRBV19 to TRBJ2-7; 9 bases fit TRBD1. The CDR3 consists of 14 residues. V gave up 6 bases and J gave up 6 bases; unmatched junction bases: 9. Germline V gene data show CDR1 as LNHDA and CDR2 as SQIVND (reference sequence). The CDR3 coding sequence is TGTGCCAGTAGCCCCGGACAGGGGAGGGTCGAGCAGTACTTC. Translating it yields CASSPGQGRVEQYF.

The chain couples TRBV29-1 to TRBJ2-7, with D maybe TRBD2 (5 bases). This CDR3 has 15 amino acids. Germline V gene data show CDR1 as SQVTM and CDR2 as ANQGSEA. Trimming pared 6 bases from V and 0 bases from J, leaving 18 bases between. CDR3 nucleotides: TGCAGCGTGAGAGGGAGTGTAGAGAGCTCCTACGAGCAGTACTTC. It is translated as CSVRGSVESSYEQYF.

The rearrangement links TRBV2 to TRBJ1-5; 11 bases fit TRBD1. Germline trimming cut 6 bases from V and 7 bases from J; bases unmatched to any gene: 5. Germline values: CDR1 SNHLY, CDR2 FYNNEI. The CDR3 has 14 amino acids. CDR3 sequence: CASRGQGGEQPQHF. DNA of the CDR3: TGTGCCAGCAGGGGACAGGGGGGAGAACAGCCCCAGCATTTT.

The J gene is TRBJ1-4, the V gene TRBV10-3; D not certain. The CDR3 extends over 14 amino acids. Germline-derived CDR1 and CDR2 are ENHRY and SYGVKD. Deletions cut 3 bases from V and 6 bases from J, with 11 bases between. The CDR3 DNA follows: TGTGCCATCAGTGAATGGGGTAGAGATGAAAAACTGTTTTTT. This translates into CAISEWGRDEKLFF.

V usage is TRBV9 and J usage is TRBJ2-3; D possibly corresponds to TRBD2 (6 bases). This CDR3 comprises 15 residues. Trimming stripped 4 bases from V and 1 base from J, with 13 bases between. Germline CDR1 is SGDLS and CDR2 is YYNGEE. The CDR3 DNA sequence: TGTGCCAGCAGCTCTTGGGGGGAGGGCACAGATACGCAGTATTTT. It specifies CASSSWGEGTDTQYF.

This chain uses TRBV5-1 with TRBJ2-1; 8 nucleotides line up with TRBD1. The junction had 12 bases not matched to a gene; V was cut back by 4 bases and J by 9 bases. Per germline, CDR1 SGHRS and CDR2 YFSETQ. The CDR3 covers 15 residues. CDR3 loop: CASSPPDRVFSEQFF. As DNA, the CDR3 is TGCGCCAGCAGCCCCCCGGACAGGGTCTTTAGTGAGCAGTTCTTC. Full variable domain (remainder filled in from reference TRBV5-1 and TRBJ2-1): KAGVTQTPRYLIKTRGQQVTLSCSPISGHRSVSWYQQTPGQGLQFLFEYFSETQRNKGNFPGRFSGRQFSNSRSEMNVSTLELGDSALYLCASSPPDRVFSEQFFGPGTRLTVL.

This clone was seen a single time. The V and J genes are TRBV11-3 and TRBJ2-7, with D hard to call. With 3 bases removed from V and 3 bases from J, the gap between germline ends came to 18 bases. The CDR3 loop spans 16 amino acids. Germline V lookup: CDR1 SGHNT, CDR2 YENEEA. The CDR3 bases are TGTGCCAGCAGCTTGGTGTGCATTCCTATCCTCTACGAGCAGTACTTC. This codes for CASSLVCIPILYEQYF.

The gene calls are TRBV11-2 and TRBJ1-2, with D hard to call. The V and J ends lost 1 base and 6 bases respectively, with 6 bases between them. This CDR3 has 12 residues. CDR1 is SGHAT, CDR2 FQNNGV, per germline. The CDR3, as DNA: TGTGCCAGCAGCTTAGGGCGGGATGGCTACACCTTC. Its translation is CASSLGRDGYTF.

This sequence joins TRBV15 and TRBJ1-2; possible D gene TRBD1, 5 bases. V dropped 1 base and J dropped 3 bases, with 12 bases sitting between them. The CDR3 contains 15 residues. Germline V gene sequence: CDR1 LNHNV, CDR2 YYDKDF (reference sequence). In DNA form, the CDR3 reads TGTGCCACCAGCAGAGCCACGACAGAGTACTATGGCTACACCTTC. Translated, it gives CATSRATTEYYGYTF. The variable domain in full, completed from reference TRBV15 and TRBJ1-2, reads DAMVIQNPRYQVTQFGKPVTLSCSQTLNHNVMYWYQQKSSQAPKLLFHYYDKDFNNEADTPDNFQSRRPNTSFCFLDIRSPGLGDTAMYLCATSRATTEYYGYTFGSGTRLTVV.

V gene TRBV7-2 combines with J gene TRBJ1-2; 8 bases align to TRBD1. Germline V gives CDR1 SGHTA, CDR2 FQGNSA. Unmatched junction bases numbered 7, after V lost 4 bases and J lost 3 bases. This CDR3 contains 15 residues. The CDR3 DNA sequence: TGTGCCAGCAGCTCCCAGACAGGGGTGGACTATGGCTACACCTTC. Its protein is CASSSQTGVDYGYTF.

The chain carries TRBV19 and TRBJ2-7; no clear D gene. The CDR3 has 12 residues. Germline V gene data show CDR1 as LNHDA and CDR2 as SQIVND (reference sequence). Trimming stripped 3 bases from V and 5 bases from J, with 8 bases between. The CDR3 loop reads CASSIGGNEQYF. The CDR3 bases are TGTGCCAGTAGTATCGGTGGGAACGAGCAGTACTTC. Combining the CDR3 with reference TRBV19 and TRBJ2-7 gives the whole variable domain DGGITQSPKYLFRKEGQNVTLSCEQNLNHDAMYWYRQDPGQGLRLIYYSQIVNDFQKGDIAEGYSVSREKKESFPLTVTSAQKNPTAFYLCASSIGGNEQYFGPGTRLTVT.